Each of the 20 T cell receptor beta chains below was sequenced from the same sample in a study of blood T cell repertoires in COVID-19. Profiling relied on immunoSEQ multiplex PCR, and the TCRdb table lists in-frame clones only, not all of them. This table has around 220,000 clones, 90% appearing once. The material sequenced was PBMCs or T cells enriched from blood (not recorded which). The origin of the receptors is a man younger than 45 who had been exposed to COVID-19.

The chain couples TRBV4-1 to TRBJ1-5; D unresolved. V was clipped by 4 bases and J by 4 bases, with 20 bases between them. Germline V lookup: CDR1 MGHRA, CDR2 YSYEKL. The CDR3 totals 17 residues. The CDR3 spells CASSPYSRGISNQPQHF. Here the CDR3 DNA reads TGCGCCAGCAGCCCCTACAGCCGGGGTATTAGTAATCAGCCCCAGCATTTT.

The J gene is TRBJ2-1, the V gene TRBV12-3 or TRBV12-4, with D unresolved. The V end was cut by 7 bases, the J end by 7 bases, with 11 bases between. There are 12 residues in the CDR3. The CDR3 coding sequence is TGTGCCAGCACCATCTTCAGGAATGAGCAGTTCTTC. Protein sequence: CASTIFRNEQFF.

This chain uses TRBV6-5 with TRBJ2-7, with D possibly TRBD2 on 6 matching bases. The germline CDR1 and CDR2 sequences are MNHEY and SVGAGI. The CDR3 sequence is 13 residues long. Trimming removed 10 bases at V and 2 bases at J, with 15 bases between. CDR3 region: CATSQEGTYEQYF. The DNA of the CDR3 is TGTGCCACCTCACAGGAGGGGACCTACGAGCAGTACTTC.

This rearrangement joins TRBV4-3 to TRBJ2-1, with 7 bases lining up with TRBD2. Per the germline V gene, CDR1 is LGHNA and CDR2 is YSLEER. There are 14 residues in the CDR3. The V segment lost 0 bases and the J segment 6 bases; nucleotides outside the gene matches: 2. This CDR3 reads CASSQDTGGNEQFF. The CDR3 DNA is TGCGCCAGCAGCCAAGATACGGGGGGCAATGAGCAGTTCTTC.

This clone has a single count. Written as DNA, the CDR3 is TGTGCCAGCAGCAAACAGAGGGACAAGTTGTTCTTT. It codes for CASSKQRDKLFF. The V and J genes are TRBV13 and TRBJ1-1; D possibly corresponds to TRBD1 (6 bases). Germline CDR1 reads PRHDT; CDR2 reads FYEKMQ (reference sequence). V lost 5 bases and J lost 14, with 18 bases in between. The CDR3 covers 12 residues.

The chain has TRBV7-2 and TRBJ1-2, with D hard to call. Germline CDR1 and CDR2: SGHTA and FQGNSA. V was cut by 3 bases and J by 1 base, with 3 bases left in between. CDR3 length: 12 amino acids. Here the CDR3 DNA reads TGTGCCAGCAGCTTCGGTAACTATGGCTACACCTTC. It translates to CASSFGNYGYTF.

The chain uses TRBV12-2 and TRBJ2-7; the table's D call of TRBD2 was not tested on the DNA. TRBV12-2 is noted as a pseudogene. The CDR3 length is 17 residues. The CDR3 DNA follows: TGTGCAAGTCGCTCCCGCATTGTCTGCGGAACCGGATACGAGCAGTACTTC. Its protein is CASRSRIVCGTGYEQYF.

The CDR3 reads CASSLTTGNNEQFF. Written as DNA, the CDR3 is TGCGCCAGCAGCTTAACTACAGGGAACAATGAGCAGTTCTTC. The V gene is TRBV10-1, the J gene TRBJ2-1, with TRBD1 as a possible D gene (6 bases). Looked up from germline, CDR1 is WNHNN and CDR2 is SYGVQD (reference sequence). Trimming stripped 6 bases from V and 5 bases from J, with 14 bases between. This CDR3 is built from 14 residues.

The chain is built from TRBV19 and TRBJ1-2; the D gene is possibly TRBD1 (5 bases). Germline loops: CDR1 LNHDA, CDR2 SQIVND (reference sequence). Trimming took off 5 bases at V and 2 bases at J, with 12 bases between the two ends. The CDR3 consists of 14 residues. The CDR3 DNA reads TGTGCCAGTAGTCCCCAGACAGACAACTATGGCTACACCTTC. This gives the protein CASSPQTDNYGYTF.

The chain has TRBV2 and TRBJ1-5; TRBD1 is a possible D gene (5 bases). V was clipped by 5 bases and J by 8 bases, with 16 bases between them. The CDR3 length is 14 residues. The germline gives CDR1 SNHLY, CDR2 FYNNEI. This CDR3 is CASSRQTPPEPQHF. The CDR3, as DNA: TGTGCCAGCAGTCGACAGACGCCGCCTGAGCCCCAGCATTTT.

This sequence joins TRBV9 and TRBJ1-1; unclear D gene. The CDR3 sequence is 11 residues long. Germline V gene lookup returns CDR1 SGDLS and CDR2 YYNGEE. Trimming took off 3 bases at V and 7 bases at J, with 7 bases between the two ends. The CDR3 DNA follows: TGTGCCAGCAGCGAGGGAGTTGAAGCTTTCTTT. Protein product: CASSEGVEAFF. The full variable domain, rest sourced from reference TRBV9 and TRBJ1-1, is DSGVTQTPKHLITATGQRVTLRCSPRSGDLSVYWYQQSLDQGLQFLIQYYNGEERAKGNILERFSAQQFPDLHSELNLSSLELGDSALYFCASSEGVEAFFGQGTRLTVV.

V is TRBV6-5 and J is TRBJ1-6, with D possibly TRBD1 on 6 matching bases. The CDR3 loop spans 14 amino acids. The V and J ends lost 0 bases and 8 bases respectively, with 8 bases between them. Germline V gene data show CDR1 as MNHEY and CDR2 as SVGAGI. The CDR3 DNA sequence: TGTGCCAGCAGTTACTCAGGGACACATTCACCCCTCCACTTT. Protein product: CASSYSGTHSPLHF.

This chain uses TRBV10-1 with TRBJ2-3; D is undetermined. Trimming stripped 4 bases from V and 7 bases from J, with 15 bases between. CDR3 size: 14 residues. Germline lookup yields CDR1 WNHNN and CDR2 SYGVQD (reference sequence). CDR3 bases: TGCGCCAGCAGTGGGTCCGAGACTCGTCATACGCAGTATTTT. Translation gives CASSGSETRHTQYF.

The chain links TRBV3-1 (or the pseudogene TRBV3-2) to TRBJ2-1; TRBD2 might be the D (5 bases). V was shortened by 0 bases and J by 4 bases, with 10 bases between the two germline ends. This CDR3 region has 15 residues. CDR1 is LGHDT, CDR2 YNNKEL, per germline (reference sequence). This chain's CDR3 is CASSQDTGEYNEQFF. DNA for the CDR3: TGTGCCAGCAGCCAAGATACCGGGGAGTACAATGAGCAGTTCTTC.

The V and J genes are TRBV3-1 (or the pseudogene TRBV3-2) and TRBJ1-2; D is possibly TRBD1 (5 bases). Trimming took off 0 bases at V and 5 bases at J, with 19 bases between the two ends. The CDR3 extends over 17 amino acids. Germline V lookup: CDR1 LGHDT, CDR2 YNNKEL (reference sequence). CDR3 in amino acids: CASSQDPSREGHYGYTF. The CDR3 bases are TGTGCCAGCAGCCAAGACCCGTCCAGGGAAGGTCATTATGGCTACACCTTC.

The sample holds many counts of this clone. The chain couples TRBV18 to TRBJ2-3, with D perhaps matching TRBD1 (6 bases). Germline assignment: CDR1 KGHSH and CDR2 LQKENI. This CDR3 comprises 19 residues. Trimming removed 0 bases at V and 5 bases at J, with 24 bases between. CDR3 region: CASSPPRTDNVRSIDTQYF. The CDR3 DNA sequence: TGTGCCAGCTCACCACCCCGGACAGACAACGTCCGGTCGATAGATACGCAGTATTTT.

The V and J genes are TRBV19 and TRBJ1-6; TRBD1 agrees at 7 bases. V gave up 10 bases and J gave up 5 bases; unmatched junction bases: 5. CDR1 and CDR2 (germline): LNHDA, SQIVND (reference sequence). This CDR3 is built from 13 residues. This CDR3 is CATQGGNNSPLHF. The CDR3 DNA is TGTGCCACTCAGGGGGGCAATAATTCACCCCTCCACTTT. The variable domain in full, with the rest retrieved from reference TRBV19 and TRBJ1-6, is DGGITQSPKYLFRKEGQNVTLSCEQNLNHDAMYWYRQDPGQGLRLIYYSQIVNDFQKGDIAEGYSVSREKKESFPLTVTSAQKNPTAFYLCATQGGNNSPLHFGNGTRLTVT.

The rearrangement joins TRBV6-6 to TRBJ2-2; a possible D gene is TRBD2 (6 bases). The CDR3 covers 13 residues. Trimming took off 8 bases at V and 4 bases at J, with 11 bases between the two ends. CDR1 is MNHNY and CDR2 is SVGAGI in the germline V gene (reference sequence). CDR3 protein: CASQRDSTGELFF. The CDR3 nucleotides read TGTGCCAGCCAACGGGACTCCACCGGGGAGCTGTTTTTT.

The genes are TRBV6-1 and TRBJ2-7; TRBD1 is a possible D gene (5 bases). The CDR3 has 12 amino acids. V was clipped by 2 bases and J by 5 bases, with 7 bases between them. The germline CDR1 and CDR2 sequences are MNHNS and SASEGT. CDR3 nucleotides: TGTGCCAGCAGTGAAATCAGGGACGAGCAGTACTTC. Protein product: CASSEIRDEQYF.

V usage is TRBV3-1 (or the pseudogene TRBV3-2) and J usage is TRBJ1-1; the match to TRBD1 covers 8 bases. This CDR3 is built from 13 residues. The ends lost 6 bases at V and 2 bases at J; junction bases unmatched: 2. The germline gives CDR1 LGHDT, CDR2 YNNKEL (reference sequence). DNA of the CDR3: TGTGCCAGCAGGACAGGGGAAAACACTGAAGCTTTCTTT. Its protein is CASRTGENTEAFF.